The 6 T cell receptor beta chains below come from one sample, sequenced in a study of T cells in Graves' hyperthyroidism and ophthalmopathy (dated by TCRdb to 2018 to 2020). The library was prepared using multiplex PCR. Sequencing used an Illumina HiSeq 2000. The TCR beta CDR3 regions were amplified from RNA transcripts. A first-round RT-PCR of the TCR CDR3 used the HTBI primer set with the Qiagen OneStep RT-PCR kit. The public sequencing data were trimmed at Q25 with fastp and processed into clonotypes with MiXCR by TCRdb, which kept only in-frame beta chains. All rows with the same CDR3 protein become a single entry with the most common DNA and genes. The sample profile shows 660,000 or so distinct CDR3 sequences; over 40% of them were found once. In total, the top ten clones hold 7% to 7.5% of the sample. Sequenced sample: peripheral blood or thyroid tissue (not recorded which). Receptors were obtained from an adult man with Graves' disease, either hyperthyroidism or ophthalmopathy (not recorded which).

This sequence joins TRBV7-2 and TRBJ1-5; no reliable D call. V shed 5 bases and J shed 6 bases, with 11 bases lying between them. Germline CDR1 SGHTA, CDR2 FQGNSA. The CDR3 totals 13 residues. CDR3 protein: CASSQDFRQPQHF. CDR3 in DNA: TGTGCCAGCAGCCAAGATTTTCGTCAGCCCCAGCATTTT.

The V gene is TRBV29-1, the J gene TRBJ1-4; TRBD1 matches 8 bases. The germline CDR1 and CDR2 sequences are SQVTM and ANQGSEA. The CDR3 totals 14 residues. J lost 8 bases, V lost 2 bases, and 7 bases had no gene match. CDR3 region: CSVETGTGPEKLFF. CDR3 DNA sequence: TGCAGCGTTGAAACAGGGACAGGCCCCGAAAAACTGTTTTTT. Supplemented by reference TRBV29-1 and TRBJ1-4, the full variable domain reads SAVISQKPSRDICQRGTSLTIQCQVDSQVTMMFWYRQQPGQSLTLIATANQGSEATYESGFVIDKFPISRPNLTFSTLTVSNMSPEDSSIYLCSVETGTGPEKLFFGSGTQLSVL.

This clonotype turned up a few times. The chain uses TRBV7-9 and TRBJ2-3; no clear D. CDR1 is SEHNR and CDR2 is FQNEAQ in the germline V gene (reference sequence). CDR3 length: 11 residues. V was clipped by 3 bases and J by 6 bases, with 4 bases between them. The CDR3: CASSLRDTQYF. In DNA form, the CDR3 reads TGTGCCAGCAGCTTGCGGGATACGCAGTATTTT. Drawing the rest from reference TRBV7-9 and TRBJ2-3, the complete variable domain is DTGVSQNPRHKITKRGQNVTFRCDPISEHNRLYWYRQTLGQGPEFLTYFQNEAQLEKSRLLSDRFSAERPKGSFSTLEIQRTEQGDSAMYLCASSLRDTQYFGPGTRLTVL.

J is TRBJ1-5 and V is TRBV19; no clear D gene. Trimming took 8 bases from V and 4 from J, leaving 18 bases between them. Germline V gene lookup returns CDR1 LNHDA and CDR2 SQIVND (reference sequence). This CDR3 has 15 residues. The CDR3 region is CASQGFGSGNQPQHF. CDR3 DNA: TGTGCCAGTCAAGGGTTCGGAAGTGGGAATCAGCCCCAGCATTTT.

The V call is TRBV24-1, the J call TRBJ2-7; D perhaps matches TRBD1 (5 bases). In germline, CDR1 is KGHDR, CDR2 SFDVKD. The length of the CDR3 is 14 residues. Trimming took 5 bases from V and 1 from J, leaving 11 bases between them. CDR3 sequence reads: CATSGSAGSYEQYF. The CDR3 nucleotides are TGTGCCACCAGTGGATCGGCAGGGTCCTACGAGCAGTACTTC.

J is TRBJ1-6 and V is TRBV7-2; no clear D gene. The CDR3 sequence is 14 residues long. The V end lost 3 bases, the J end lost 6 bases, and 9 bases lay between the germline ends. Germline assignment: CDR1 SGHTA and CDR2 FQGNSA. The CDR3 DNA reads TGTGCCAGCAGCTTTGGTCAAATTAATTCACCCCTCCACTTT. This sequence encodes CASSFGQINSPLHF.